These T cell receptor beta chains were read from a single sample in a study of T cell changes during pregnancy in multiple sclerosis. Assay used: immunoSEQ multiplex PCR; TCRdb lists only in-frame clones, some missing. In the table there are 30,000 to 35,000 clones, 90% of which are singletons. The sample here was CD8+ T cells from peripheral blood mononuclear cells, taken in the first trimester of pregnancy. The origin of the receptors is a female donor with multiple sclerosis, enrolled in a pregnancy study. Both conserved end residues are part of each CDR3. The D gene is left open where the match is weak. Rows give clone size only sometimes, using once, few, many, or a class for an expanded clone.

TRBD1,TRBV27,.,TRBJ1-1,CASSMGQMNTEAFF,TGTGCCAGCAGTATGGGACAGATGAACACTGAAGCTTTCTTT
.,TRBV5-6,few,TRBJ1-1,CASTIQGSLEAFF,TGTGCCAGCACCATACAGGGCTCCCTAGAAGCTTTCTTT
.,TRBV19,once,TRBJ2-7,CASSIGIAWEFPYEQYF,TGTGCCAGTAGTATTGGAATAGCGTGGGAGTTTCCCTACGAGCAGTACTTC
.,TRBV13,.,TRBJ1-1,CASSLYQGSTEAFF,TGTGCCAGCAGCTTATACCAGGGTTCAACTGAAGCTTTCTTT
.,TRBV27,.,TRBJ2-5,CASSLSSSWETQYF,TGTGCCAGCAGTTTATCATCGAGCTGGGAGACCCAGTACTTC
.,TRBV6-6,.,TRBJ2-2,CASSYSAGVTGELFF,TGTGCCAGCAGTTACTCCGCCGGAGTCACCGGGGAGCTGTTTTTT
TRBD2,TRBV18,.,TRBJ2-7,CASSPRFRLAGGYEQYF,TGTGCCAGCTCACCACGATTTCGACTAGCGGGAGGCTACGAGCAGTACTTC
.,TRBV28,.,TRBJ2-1,CASSPLRDTNNEQFF,TGTGCCAGCAGTCCACTTCGGGACACCAACAATGAGCAGTTCTTC
TRBD1,TRBV14,.,TRBJ2-5,CASSQRDRGVPLLQETQYF,TGTGCCAGCAGCCAGAGGGACAGGGGAGTCCCACTCCTTCAAGAGACCCAGTACTTC
TRBD1,TRBV4-1,.,TRBJ2-7,CASGHTGTGGYEQYF,TGCGCCAGCGGCCACACCGGGACAGGGGGTTACGAGCAGTACTTC
TRBD2,TRBV2,once,TRBJ2-1,CASPRGGYEQFF,TGTGCCAGCCCCCGGGGGGGATATGAGCAGTTCTTC
TRBD1,TRBV7-2,.,TRBJ1-5,CASSSFYVGQGGQPQHF,TGTGCCAGCAGCTCGTTTTACGTAGGACAGGGAGGCCAGCCCCAGCATTTT
TRBD2,TRBV14,.,TRBJ2-1,CASSPPGLAEYNEQFF,TGTGCCAGCAGCCCTCCCGGACTAGCGGAATACAATGAGCAGTTCTTC
.,TRBV4-2,.,TRBJ2-7,CASSQEFRTNSYEQYF,TGTGCCAGCAGCCAAGAATTTCGGACTAACTCCTACGAGCAGTACTTC
TRBD2,TRBV11-3,few,TRBJ2-1,CASSLRSHRLAGVDNEQFF,TGTGCCAGCAGCCTCCGTTCCCACCGACTAGCGGGAGTGGACAATGAGCAGTTCTTC
.,TRBV2,.,TRBJ2-2,CASSAGSLTGELFF,TGTGCCAGCAGTGCGGGTTCCCTCACCGGGGAGCTGTTTTTT
TRBD1,TRBV28,.,TRBJ1-5,CASTLLGDRGGNQPQHF,TGTGCCAGCACCCTTTTGGGGGACAGGGGCGGGAATCAGCCCCAGCATTTT
.,TRBV10-3,.,TRBJ1-2,CAINTGGVRSYGYTF,TGTGCCATCAACACCGGGGGGGTCCGGTCCTATGGCTACACCTTC
.,TRBV9,.,TRBJ2-5,CASSVGGSTETQYF,TGTGCCAGCAGCGTAGGCGGATCAACAGAGACCCAGTACTTC
TRBD1,TRBV29-1,.,TRBJ2-6,CSVPDRGQRGANVLTF,TGCAGCGTCCCGGACAGGGGGCAACGAGGGGCCAACGTCCTGACTTTC
.,TRBV19,once,TRBJ2-1,CASEQGFSYNEQFF,TGTGCCAGCGAACAGGGTTTTTCCTACAATGAGCAGTTCTTC
.,TRBV27,.,TRBJ1-1,CASSLFRSGGQGLAFF,TGTGCCAGCAGTTTATTTCGATCGGGGGGGCAAGGATTAGCTTTCTTT
TRBD2,TRBV14,.,TRBJ2-5,CASSLLPMLGGETQYF,TGTGCCAGCAGCCTCCTACCCATGCTGGGGGGGGAGACCCAGTACTTC
.,TRBV7-9,large,TRBJ2-1,CASTDSRTGGFYNEQFF,TGTGCCAGCACCGACTCGAGGACCGGGGGATTTTACAATGAGCAGTTCTTC
.,TRBV10-3,.,TRBJ1-4,CAISEPQVQGGEKLFF,TGTGCCATCAGTGAGCCTCAGGTCCAGGGAGGTGAAAAACTGTTTTTT
TRBD2,TRBV7-9,.,TRBJ2-5,CASSLILAGPQETQYF,TGTGCCAGCAGCTTAATTCTAGCGGGACCACAAGAGACCCAGTACTTC
.,TRBV27,.,TRBJ2-7,CASRLPQGSSYEQYF,TGTGCCAGCAGATTACCACAGGGCTCCTCCTACGAGCAGTACTTC
.,TRBV7-9,.,TRBJ2-7,CASSLVAGRLGEQYF,TGTGCCAGCAGCTTAGTGGCGGGCCGCCTCGGCGAGCAGTACTTC
.,TRBV19,.,TRBJ2-1,CASSISGAGYNEQFF,TGTGCCAGTAGTATTAGTGGGGCGGGGTACAATGAGCAGTTCTTC
TRBD2,TRBV11-2,once,TRBJ2-1,CASSLGRLAGPIYNEQFF,TGTGCCAGCAGCTTAGGGAGACTAGCGGGGCCCATCTACAATGAGCAGTTCTTC
.,TRBV6-4,.,TRBJ2-2,CASSESVGDTGELFF,TGTGCCAGCAGTGAATCGGTCGGGGACACCGGGGAGCTGTTTTTT
TRBD2,TRBV5-5,.,TRBJ2-7,CASSSGGASYEQYF,TGTGCCAGCAGCTCCGGGGGGGCCTCCTACGAGCAGTACTTC
TRBD1,TRBV7-2,.,TRBJ2-7,CASSLTLAGGHYEQYF,TGTGCCAGCAGCTTAACCCTGGCAGGGGGTCACTACGAGCAGTACTTC
TRBD2,TRBV5-6,once,TRBJ2-7,CASSWGGYEQYF,TGTGCCAGCAGCTGGGGGGGCTACGAGCAGTACTTC
.,TRBV4-2,.,TRBJ2-1,CASSQRQEAYNEQFF,TGTGCCAGCAGCCAAAGACAGGAGGCCTACAATGAGCAGTTCTTC
TRBD2,TRBV5-4,.,TRBJ2-5,CASSYSGRLQETQYF,TGTGCCAGCAGCTATAGCGGGAGGCTTCAAGAGACCCAGTACTTC
TRBD2,TRBV7-6,.,TRBJ2-1,CASSLLVSASGRDEQFF,TGTGCCAGCAGCTTATTAGTGTCGGCTAGCGGGAGGGATGAGCAGTTCTTC
TRBD1,TRBV7-9,.,TRBJ1-2,CASNFPPGTDGYTF,TGTGCCAGCAACTTCCCCCCCGGGACAGATGGCTACACCTTC
.,TRBV2,.,TRBJ2-3,CASSGGQGHWDTQYF,TGTGCCAGCAGTGGAGGCCAGGGCCACTGGGATACGCAGTATTTT
TRBD1,TRBV28,.,TRBJ1-2,CASSSHYTGVRGTNYGYTF,TGTGCCAGCAGTTCCCACTACACAGGGGTAAGGGGAACTAACTATGGCTACACCTTC
TRBD2,TRBV7-9,.,TRBJ2-7,CASSPAGGPYEQYF,TGTGCCAGCAGCCCAGCGGGAGGGCCCTACGAGCAGTACTTC
TRBD2,TRBV6-1,.,TRBJ2-1,CASRRLAINEQFF,TGTGCCAGCAGGAGACTAGCTATTAATGAGCAGTTCTTC
.,TRBV4-1,.,TRBJ2-5,CASSQDWRTQYF,TGCGCCAGCAGCCAAGATTGGAGGACCCAGTACTTC
.,TRBV27,once,TRBJ2-1,CASSRNLAEQFF,TGTGCCAGCAGTCGAAACCTAGCTGAGCAGTTCTTC
TRBD2,TRBV7-2,.,TRBJ2-5,CASSQTSGSLSDQETQYF,TGTGCCAGCAGCCAAACTAGCGGGAGCCTCTCTGACCAAGAGACCCAGTACTTC
TRBD1,TRBV7-9,.,TRBJ1-2,CASRPQGANYGYTF,TGTGCCAGCAGGCCTCAGGGGGCTAACTATGGCTACACCTTC
TRBD2,TRBV5-1,.,TRBJ2-2,CASRRTSGNTGELFF,TGCGCCAGCCGACGGACTAGCGGGAACACCGGGGAGCTGTTTTTT